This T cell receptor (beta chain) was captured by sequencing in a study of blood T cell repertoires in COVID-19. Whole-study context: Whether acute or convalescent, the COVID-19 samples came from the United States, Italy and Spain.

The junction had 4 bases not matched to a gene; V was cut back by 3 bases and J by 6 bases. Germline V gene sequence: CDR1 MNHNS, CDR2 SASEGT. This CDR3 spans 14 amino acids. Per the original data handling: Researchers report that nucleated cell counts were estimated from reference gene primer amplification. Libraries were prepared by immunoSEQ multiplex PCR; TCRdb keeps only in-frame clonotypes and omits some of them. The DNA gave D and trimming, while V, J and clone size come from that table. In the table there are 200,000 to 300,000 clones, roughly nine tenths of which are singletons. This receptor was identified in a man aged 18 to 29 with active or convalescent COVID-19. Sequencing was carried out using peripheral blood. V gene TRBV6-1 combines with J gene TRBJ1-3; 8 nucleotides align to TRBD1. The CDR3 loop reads CASSDTGGANTIYF. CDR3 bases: TGTGCCAGCAGTGATACAGGGGGAGCAAACACCATATATTTT.